These 17 T cell receptor beta chains share one sample of origin, sequenced in a study of blood T cell repertoires in COVID-19. Only in-frame clones appear in the TCRdb table, and some are missing; sequencing was by immunoSEQ multiplex PCR. The sample records tens of thousands of clones, 80% to 90% being singletons. The sample comprised peripheral blood. All receptors come from a woman of 80 years or more with active or convalescent COVID-19.

The rearrangement joins TRBV2 to TRBJ2-2; 12 nucleotides align to TRBD2. Germline V gives CDR1 SNHLY, CDR2 FYNNEI. The CDR3 is made up of 19 amino acids. Trimming at V came to 7 bases and at J to 8 bases, leaving 20 bases not matched to a gene. CDR3 nucleotide sequence: TGTGCCAGCACTCCCGGTGGGACTAGCGGGTGGAGGTCCAAGGGGGAGCTGTTTTTT. Translated, it gives CASTPGGTSGWRSKGELFF.

The chain links TRBV30 to TRBJ1-1, with D perhaps matching TRBD1 (5 bases). Germline V gives CDR1 GTSNPN, CDR2 SVGIG (reference sequence). This CDR3 has 11 residues. The CDR3 here is CGVQGYTEAFF. The CDR3 DNA sequence: TGTGGGGTTCAGGGTTACACTGAAGCTTTCTTT.

CDR3 DNA: TGTGCCACCAGTGATAGTGAGCGGGGGGGCCCTCAGACCCAGTACTTC. Translation: CATSDSERGGPQTQYF. This chain uses TRBV24-1 with TRBJ2-5; 10 nucleotides agree with TRBD2. V lost 3 bases, J lost 6 bases, and 9 bases stayed unmatched. This CDR3 has 16 residues. Germline-derived CDR1 and CDR2 are KGHDR and SFDVKD.

This clone was detected only once. The gene calls are TRBV6-5 and TRBJ2-1; D not certain. Trimming shortened V by 6 bases and J by 2 bases, and 8 bases separated the two germline ends. The CDR3 has 13 amino acids. CDR1 and CDR2 from the germline V gene are MNHEY and SVGAGI. The CDR3 DNA reads TGTGCCAGCAGCCTACGGGCCTACAATGAGCAGTTCTTC. It translates to CASSLRAYNEQFF.

The chain links TRBV6-4 to TRBJ2-3; 9 positions match TRBD2. CDR3 length equals 16 residues. Germline trimming cut 3 bases from V and 2 bases from J; bases unmatched to any gene: 6. Germline CDR1 and CDR2: MRHNA and SNTAGT. The CDR3 region has the DNA TGTGCCAGCAGTGAGTTTGCGGGGGGGGTCACAGATACGCAGTATTTT. Its translation: CASSEFAGGVTDTQYF.

The chain joins TRBV7-2 to TRBJ1-6; D is possibly TRBD1 (6 bases). There are 14 residues in the CDR3. CDR1 is SGHTA, CDR2 FQGNSA, per germline. Trimming left V 5 bases short and J 7 bases short, with 12 bases between. Written as DNA, the CDR3 is TGTGCCAGCAGCCCACAGGGCTACAATTCACCCCTCCACTTT. Its protein is CASSPQGYNSPLHF.

The V call is TRBV20-1, the J call TRBJ1-4; D is unresolved. CDR1 is DFQATT and CDR2 is SNEGSKA in the germline V gene (reference sequence). Trimming took 4 bases from V and 6 from J, leaving 6 bases between them. This CDR3 spans 11 amino acids. The CDR3 nucleotides are TGCAGTGCTAACCGGGATGAAAAACTGTTTTTT. This translates into CSANRDEKLFF.

The chain recombines TRBV3-1 (or the pseudogene TRBV3-2) with TRBJ1-3; D unresolved. Germline loops: CDR1 LGHDT, CDR2 YNNKEL (reference sequence). Trimming took off 0 bases at V and 2 bases at J, with 5 bases between the two ends. The CDR3 length is 14 residues. In DNA, the CDR3 is TGTGCCAGCAGCCAAGATATAACTGGAAACACCATATATTTT. As protein: CASSQDITGNTIYF.

CDR3 sequence: CASSADFGEQFF. The CDR3 DNA sequence: TGTGCCAGCAGCGCAGACTTCGGGGAGCAGTTCTTC. The rearrangement links TRBV11-3 to TRBJ2-1, with D uncertain. CDR1 and CDR2 (germline): SGHNT, YENEEA. CDR3 size: 12 residues. The V end lost 5 bases, the J end lost 10 bases, and 12 bases lay between the germline ends.

The chain uses TRBV10-3 and TRBJ1-4; possibly TRBD1 for D (6 bases). Between the trimmed V and J ends, which lost 6 bases and 7 bases, there was a span of 15 bases. CDR3 size: 14 residues. Germline loops: CDR1 ENHRY, CDR2 SYGVKD. CDR3 loop: CAIRSDRSGEKLFF. The CDR3 nucleotides read TGTGCCATCAGATCAGACAGGTCGGGTGAAAAACTGTTTTTT.

This rearrangement joins TRBV7-8 to TRBJ2-2, with 7 nucleotides matching TRBD1. V gave up 3 bases and J gave up 4 bases; unmatched junction bases: 2. The germline CDR1 and CDR2 sequences are SGHVS and FQNEAQ. This CDR3 region has 14 residues. The CDR3 is CASSFRQGTGELFF. The DNA for the CDR3 is TGTGCCAGCAGCTTCCGACAGGGCACCGGGGAGCTGTTTTTT. The full variable domain, with the rest looked up from reference TRBV7-8 and TRBJ2-2, is GAGVSQSPRYKVAKRGQDVALRCDPISGHVSLFWYQQALGQGPEFLTYFQNEAQLDKSGLPSDRFFAERPEGSVSTLKIQRTQQEDSAVYLCASSFRQGTGELFFGEGSRLTVL.

V and J are TRBV27 and TRBJ1-2; 8 bases match TRBD1. CDR3 length: 18 residues. Trimming removed 5 bases from V and 2 bases from J; junction bases left unmatched: 16. Germline V lookup: CDR1 MNHEY, CDR2 SMNVEV (reference sequence). CDR3 amino acids: CASSRYQIRTGRNYGYTF. DNA of the CDR3: TGTGCCAGCAGTCGATACCAAATAAGGACAGGGAGGAACTATGGCTACACCTTC.

In DNA, the CDR3 is TGTGCCAGCAGCTTCGGGGTAACTAACTATGGCTACACCTTC. It yields the protein CASSFGVTNYGYTF. This chain connects TRBV5-4 to TRBJ1-2; D is uncertain. The CDR3 has 14 residues. The V gene's germline CDR1 is SGHNT and CDR2 YYREEE (reference sequence). V dropped 2 bases and J dropped 0 bases, with 8 bases sitting between them.

This chain joins TRBV23-1 and TRBJ2-7; a possible D gene is TRBD2 (5 bases). TRBV23-1 is classed as an ORF, of uncertain function. The CDR3 loop spans 15 amino acids. Between the trimmed V and J ends, which lost 3 bases and 0 bases, there was a span of 12 bases. The DNA for the CDR3 is TGCGCCAGCAGTCAGATCGGGGAGAGCTCCTACGAGCAGTACTTC. This gives the protein CASSQIGESSYEQYF.

V is TRBV7-8 and J is TRBJ2-7, with 10 bases aligning to TRBD1. Germline loops: CDR1 SGHVS, CDR2 FQNEAQ. V lost 1 base and J lost 6; bases outside the gene matches: 18. The CDR3 contains 19 residues. The CDR3 protein is CASSLGLTAKGQGRAEQYF. The CDR3 bases are TGTGCCAGCAGCTTAGGGTTAACAGCAAAGGGACAGGGGCGGGCCGAGCAGTACTTC. Full variable domain (outside the CDR3, taken from reference TRBV7-8 and TRBJ2-7): GAGVSQSPRYKVAKRGQDVALRCDPISGHVSLFWYQQALGQGPEFLTYFQNEAQLDKSGLPSDRFFAERPEGSVSTLKIQRTQQEDSAVYLCASSLGLTAKGQGRAEQYFGPGTRLTVT.

This chain joins TRBV9 and TRBJ2-5, with D possibly TRBD2 on 6 matching bases. The CDR3 has 13 amino acids. Germline V gene data show CDR1 as SGDLS and CDR2 as YYNGEE. Trimming removed 7 bases at V and 3 bases at J, with 13 bases between. The CDR3: CASGGLRKETQYF. The DNA for the CDR3 is TGTGCCAGCGGGGGGTTGAGGAAAGAGACCCAGTACTTC.

The chain links TRBV5-6 to TRBJ2-1, with D possibly TRBD1 on 5 matching bases. Trimming took 6 bases from V and 1 from J, leaving 14 bases between them. Per the germline V gene, CDR1 is SGHDT and CDR2 is YYEEEE. The CDR3 contains 15 residues. As DNA, the CDR3 is TGTGCCAGCACCCCAGGGCCTGGGTCCTACAATGAGCAGTTCTTC. It is translated as CASTPGPGSYNEQFF. The variable domain in full, with the rest retrieved from reference TRBV5-6 and TRBJ2-1, is DAGVTQSPTHLIKTRGQQVTLRCSPKSGHDTVSWYQQALGQGPQFIFQYYEEEERQRGNFPDRFSGHQFPNYSSELNVNALLLGDSALYLCASTPGPGSYNEQFFGPGTRLTVL.